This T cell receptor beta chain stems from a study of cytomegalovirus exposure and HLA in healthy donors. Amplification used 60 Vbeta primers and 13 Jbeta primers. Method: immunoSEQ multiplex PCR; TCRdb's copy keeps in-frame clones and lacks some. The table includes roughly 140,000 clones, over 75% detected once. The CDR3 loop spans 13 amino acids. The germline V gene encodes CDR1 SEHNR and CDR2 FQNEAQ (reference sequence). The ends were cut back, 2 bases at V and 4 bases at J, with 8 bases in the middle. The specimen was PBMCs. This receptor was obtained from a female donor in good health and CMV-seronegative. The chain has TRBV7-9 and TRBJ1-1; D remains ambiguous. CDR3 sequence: CASSLSRATEAFF. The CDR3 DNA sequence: TGTGCCAGCAGCTTATCGAGGGCCACTGAAGCTTTCTTT.